The 4 T cell receptor beta chains given below trace back to one sample, sequenced in a study of CD8 T cells in Susac syndrome. It was with random hexamers that roughly 0.5 to 1 ug RNA was reverse transcribed. TCRdb reanalysed the immunoSEQ multiplex PCR reads using MiXCR and keeps one entry per CDR3 protein. The data show roughly 150,000 distinct CDR3 sequences, just under 95% seen once. Material: CD4+ T cells from PBMCs. These receptors were collected from a human donor in good health.

The chain recombines TRBV7-2 with TRBJ1-5; maybe TRBD1 (5 bases). The V gene lost 3 bases and the J gene lost 7 bases, with 10 bases spanning the gap. The V gene's germline CDR1 is SGHTA and CDR2 FQGNSA. The CDR3 length is 13 residues. The CDR3 bases are TGTGCCAGCAGCTTGGGGGAGTGGCAGCCCCAGCATTTT. This sequence encodes CASSLGEWQPQHF.

J is TRBJ2-1 and V is TRBV5-1, with a tentative D call TRBD2 (7 bases). The CDR3 has 16 residues. The V gene lost 4 bases and the J gene lost 1 base, with 15 bases spanning the gap. CDR1 SGHRS and CDR2 YFSETQ come from the germline V gene. The CDR3 sequence: CASSLRGGESYNEQFF. Written as DNA, the CDR3 is TGCGCCAGCAGCCTGAGAGGGGGGGAATCCTACAATGAGCAGTTCTTC.

The gene calls are TRBV28 and TRBJ2-2, with 9 positions matching TRBD2. The CDR3 is 18 residues long. CDR1 is MDHEN, CDR2 SYDVKM, per germline. V was pared by 4 bases and J by 1 base, with 10 bases of the junction left unmatched. DNA of the CDR3: TGTGCCAGCAGTTCGCTAGCGGGGCCTTTCCGGAACACCGGGGAGCTGTTTTTT. Translation: CASSSLAGPFRNTGELFF.

The gene calls are TRBV29-1 and TRBJ1-1; possible D gene TRBD1, 6 bases. Germline loops: CDR1 SQVTM, CDR2 ANQGSEA. This CDR3 has 15 residues. The germline V and J ends were trimmed by 5 bases and 0 bases, with 16 bases remaining between them. The CDR3 is CSVFGVEGVNTEAFF. The CDR3 region has the DNA TGCAGCGTTTTTGGGGTTGAGGGGGTGAACACTGAAGCTTTCTTT.